The rows below give T cell receptor beta chains drawn from one sample of a study of metastatic and nonmetastatic thyroid tumors. TCRdb re-called the PCR reads through MiXCR. This repertoire shows approximately 19,000 clones, less than 20% found once; its top ten account for roughly 40%. Sequencing was performed on blood. These receptors came from a female donor with papillary thyroid cancer or a benign thyroid nodule (not recorded which). Some clones in this sample may be carry-over from other donors' samples. Both conserved end residues are part of each CDR3. A D gene is named only where the DNA matches it firmly. Size is omitted from some rows. Given values are once, few, many or a class for expanded clones.

clone size: medium-sized
D gene: -
V gene: TRBV20-1
J gene: TRBJ1-5
CDR3 protein: CSARTPGGDSNQPQHF
CDR3 DNA: TGCAGTGCTAGGACTCCTGGGGGGGATAGCAATCAGCCCCAGCATTTT

clone size: many
D gene: -
V gene: TRBV12-3/TRBV12-4
J gene: TRBJ2-3
CDR3 protein: CASSLFRATDTQYF
CDR3 DNA: TGTGCCAGCAGTTTATTCCGAGCAACAGATACGCAGTATTTT

clone size: many
D gene: -
V gene: TRBV7-3
J gene: TRBJ2-1
CDR3 protein: CASSENSGAWDNEQFF
CDR3 DNA: TGTGCCAGCAGCGAAAATTCAGGGGCGTGGGACAATGAGCAGTTCTTC

clone size: many
D gene: -
V gene: TRBV24-1
J gene: TRBJ1-2
CDR3 protein: CATSDLEQDGYTF
CDR3 DNA: TGTGCCACCAGTGATTTAGAACAGGATGGCTACACCTTC

clone size: many
D gene: TRBD1
V gene: TRBV5-4
J gene: TRBJ1-2
CDR3 protein: CASSKDRGDNYGYTF
CDR3 DNA: TGTGCCAGCAGCAAAGACAGGGGTGATAACTATGGCTACACCTTC

clone size: many
D gene: -
V gene: TRBV7-8
J gene: TRBJ2-2
CDR3 protein: CASSPHPSPTANTGELFF
CDR3 DNA: TGTGCCAGCAGCCCCCACCCCTCTCCGACAGCGAACACCGGGGAGCTGTTTTTT

clone size: many
D gene: TRBD2
V gene: TRBV5-4
J gene: TRBJ2-1
CDR3 protein: CASSSYESGMNPFF
CDR3 DNA: TGTGCCAGCAGCTCATACGAGAGCGGGATGAACCCGTTCTTC

clone size: many
D gene: TRBD2
V gene: TRBV24-1
J gene: TRBJ2-1
CDR3 protein: CATSASAGGAYNEQFF
CDR3 DNA: TGTGCCACCAGTGCATCGGCGGGAGGGGCCTACAATGAGCAGTTCTTC

clone size: few
D gene: -
V gene: TRBV6-1
J gene: TRBJ1-5
CDR3 protein: CASRAQAAQPQHF
CDR3 DNA: TGTGCCAGCAGGGCCCAGGCCGCTCAGCCCCAGCATTTT

clone size: many
D gene: -
V gene: TRBV11-2
J gene: TRBJ2-7
CDR3 protein: CASSLYYEQYF
CDR3 DNA: TGTGCCAGCAGCCTTTACTACGAGCAGTACTTC

clone size: many
D gene: -
V gene: TRBV18
J gene: TRBJ2-7
CDR3 protein: CASSPAGPSSSYEQYF
CDR3 DNA: TGTGCCAGCTCACCCGCGGGACCCTCGAGCTCCTACGAGCAGTACTTC

clone size: many
D gene: -
V gene: TRBV7-9
J gene: TRBJ1-2
CDR3 protein: CASSSNLGGDGYTF
CDR3 DNA: TGTGCCAGCAGCTCCAACTTGGGGGGAGATGGCTACACCTTC

clone size: large
D gene: -
V gene: TRBV20-1
J gene: TRBJ1-3
CDR3 protein: CSVPGVSGNTIYF
CDR3 DNA: TGCAGTGTTCCAGGGGTCTCTGGAAACACCATATATTTT

clone size: many
D gene: TRBD1
V gene: TRBV4-1
J gene: TRBJ2-5
CDR3 protein: CASSLRTGGAETQYF
CDR3 DNA: TGCGCCAGCAGCCTGAGGACAGGGGGCGCGGAGACCCAGTACTTC

clone size: many
D gene: TRBD1
V gene: TRBV19
J gene: TRBJ1-3
CDR3 protein: CASSRQGAEGNTIYF
CDR3 DNA: TGTGCCAGTAGTCGACAGGGGGCAGAAGGAAACACCATATATTTT

clone size: -
D gene: TRBD2
V gene: TRBV7-2
J gene: TRBJ2-3
CDR3 protein: CATSLAGTSGRLTDPQYF
CDR3 DNA: TGTGCCACCAGCTTAGCGGGGACTAGCGGGAGGCTCACAGATCCGCAGTATTTT

clone size: many
D gene: -
V gene: TRBV5-1
J gene: TRBJ1-5
CDR3 protein: CASSPGDPNYQPQHF
CDR3 DNA: TGCGCCAGCAGCCCGGGAGACCCGAATTATCAGCCCCAGCATTTT

clone size: many
D gene: -
V gene: TRBV7-3
J gene: TRBJ1-5
CDR3 protein: CASSLTGDSNQPQHF
CDR3 DNA: TGTGCCAGCAGCTTAACGGGAGATAGCAATCAGCCCCAGCATTTT

clone size: -
D gene: TRBD1
V gene: TRBV20-1
J gene: TRBJ1-3
CDR3 protein: CSAQTGVTGNTIYF
CDR3 DNA: TGCAGTGCTCAGACAGGGGTGACTGGAAACACCATATATTTT

clone size: many
D gene: TRBD1
V gene: TRBV30
J gene: TRBJ2-7
CDR3 protein: CAWSVTGTGGREQYF
CDR3 DNA: TGTGCCTGGAGTGTCACCGGGACAGGGGGACGAGAGCAGTACTTC

clone size: many
D gene: -
V gene: TRBV20-1
J gene: TRBJ2-3
CDR3 protein: CSARDRQRGTDTQYF
CDR3 DNA: TGCAGTGCTAGAGATCGCCAGCGCGGCACAGATACGCAGTATTTT

clone size: many
D gene: -
V gene: TRBV2
J gene: TRBJ2-5
CDR3 protein: CASRRELETQYF
CDR3 DNA: TGTGCCAGCAGAAGGGAATTAGAGACCCAGTACTTC

clone size: many
D gene: -
V gene: TRBV20-1
J gene: TRBJ2-1
CDR3 protein: CSAGTAAPNEQFF
CDR3 DNA: TGCAGTGCCGGGACTGCCGCCCCCAATGAGCAGTTCTTC

clone size: many
D gene: -
V gene: TRBV6-5
J gene: TRBJ1-5
CDR3 protein: CASSYGQSNQPQHF
CDR3 DNA: TGTGCCAGCAGTTACGGGCAGAGCAATCAGCCCCAGCATTTT

clone size: -
D gene: -
V gene: TRBV5-1
J gene: TRBJ2-5
CDR3 protein: CASSLSRGPWETQYF
CDR3 DNA: TGCGCCAGCAGCCTATCCCGGGGGCCGTGGGAGACCCAGTACTTC

clone size: -
D gene: -
V gene: TRBV6-5
J gene: TRBJ1-6
CDR3 protein: CASSYGAAPPLHF
CDR3 DNA: TGTGCCAGCAGTTATGGGGCAGCTCCACCCCTCCACTTT

clone size: -
D gene: -
V gene: TRBV7-6
J gene: TRBJ2-1
CDR3 protein: CASSPGSGPYNEQFF
CDR3 DNA: TGTGCCAGCAGCCCAGGCAGCGGCCCGTACAATGAGCAGTTCTTC

clone size: many
D gene: TRBD1
V gene: TRBV20-1
J gene: TRBJ2-5
CDR3 protein: CSARDRRGQGVLETQYF
CDR3 DNA: TGCAGTGCTAGGGATCGAAGGGGACAGGGGGTATTGGAGACCCAGTACTTC

clone size: -
D gene: TRBD2
V gene: TRBV12-3/TRBV12-4
J gene: TRBJ2-3
CDR3 protein: CASSLTSGSTQYF
CDR3 DNA: TGTGCCAGCAGTTTGACTAGCGGGAGTACGCAGTATTTT

clone size: -
D gene: -
V gene: TRBV18
J gene: TRBJ2-2
CDR3 protein: CASSPSMAGKTGELFF
CDR3 DNA: TGTGCCAGCTCACCTAGTATGGCAGGGAAGACCGGGGAGCTGTTTTTT

clone size: many
D gene: -
V gene: TRBV24-1
J gene: TRBJ2-2
CDR3 protein: CATSDLGTARGELFF
CDR3 DNA: TGTGCCACCAGTGATTTGGGGACTGCGAGGGGGGAGCTGTTTTTT

clone size: -
D gene: TRBD1
V gene: TRBV18
J gene: TRBJ1-1
CDR3 protein: CASSGQANTEAFF
CDR3 DNA: TGTGCCAGCTCGGGACAGGCGAACACTGAAGCTTTCTTC

clone size: once
D gene: -
V gene: TRBV20-1
J gene: TRBJ2-1
CDR3 protein: CSAMTGSKGNNEQFF
CDR3 DNA: TGCAGTGCCATGACCGGGTCCAAAGGTAACAATGAGCAGTTCTTC

clone size: many
D gene: TRBD2
V gene: TRBV6-2/TRBV6-3
J gene: TRBJ2-3
CDR3 protein: CASSYSPTGRAEDTQYF
CDR3 DNA: TGTGCCAGCAGTTACTCGCCGACCGGGAGGGCCGAAGATACGCAGTATTTT

clone size: medium-sized
D gene: -
V gene: TRBV28
J gene: TRBJ2-1
CDR3 protein: CASSLLDSRSQFF
CDR3 DNA: TGTGCCAGCAGTTTATTGGACTCCCGATCGCAGTTCTTC

clone size: -
D gene: -
V gene: TRBV28
J gene: TRBJ1-5
CDR3 protein: CASSLGVGGNQPQHF
CDR3 DNA: TGTGCCAGCAGTTTGGGGGTGGGAGGCAATCAGCCCCAGCATTTT

clone size: -
D gene: -
V gene: TRBV5-1
J gene: TRBJ2-3
CDR3 protein: CASSLGGPDTQYF
CDR3 DNA: TGCGCCAGCAGCTTGGGGGGGCCAGATACGCAGTATTTT

clone size: many
D gene: -
V gene: TRBV5-1
J gene: TRBJ2-3
CDR3 protein: CASSLSGSTDTQYF
CDR3 DNA: TGCGCCAGCAGCTTGAGCGGAAGCACAGATACGCAGTATTTT

clone size: -
D gene: TRBD2
V gene: TRBV9
J gene: TRBJ2-1
CDR3 protein: CASSVRLAGNEQFF
CDR3 DNA: TGTGCCAGCAGCGTACGGCTAGCGGGTAATGAGCAGTTCTTC

clone size: many
D gene: -
V gene: TRBV28
J gene: TRBJ1-2
CDR3 protein: CASSLGSGNYGYTF
CDR3 DNA: TGTGCCAGCAGTTTAGGGTCGGGCAACTATGGCTACACCTTC

clone size: few
D gene: -
V gene: TRBV28
J gene: TRBJ2-7
CDR3 protein: CASSPWGERSEQYF
CDR3 DNA: TGTGCCAGCAGCCCGTGGGGGGAGCGTTCCGAGCAGTACTTC

clone size: many
D gene: -
V gene: TRBV30
J gene: TRBJ1-5
CDR3 protein: CAWSNTWGENQPQHF
CDR3 DNA: TGTGCCTGGAGTAATACGTGGGGGGAAAATCAGCCCCAGCATTTT

clone size: many
D gene: -
V gene: TRBV18
J gene: TRBJ2-5
CDR3 protein: CASSPLASLSDSYF
CDR3 DNA: TGTGCCAGCTCACCACTCGCCTCCCTCTCGGACAGCTACTTC

clone size: -
D gene: TRBD1
V gene: TRBV30
J gene: TRBJ2-7
CDR3 protein: CACTDRASSYEQYF
CDR3 DNA: TGTGCCTGCACTGACAGGGCCTCCTCCTACGAGCAGTACTTC

clone size: many
D gene: -
V gene: TRBV27
J gene: TRBJ1-5
CDR3 protein: CASSPQRTSNQPQHF
CDR3 DNA: TGTGCCAGCAGTCCCCAGCGCACTAGCAATCAGCCCCAGCATTTT

clone size: many
D gene: -
V gene: TRBV29-1
J gene: TRBJ2-7
CDR3 protein: CSVYQGPGYEQYF
CDR3 DNA: TGCAGCGTGTACCAGGGCCCGGGGTACGAGCAGTACTTC

clone size: medium-sized
D gene: -
V gene: TRBV5-1
J gene: TRBJ1-2
CDR3 protein: CASSLGGNDYGYTF
CDR3 DNA: TGCGCCAGCAGCTTGGGGGGGAACGACTATGGCTACACCTTC

clone size: many
D gene: -
V gene: TRBV6-1
J gene: TRBJ1-4
CDR3 protein: CASSPLRAGRGATNEKLFF
CDR3 DNA: TGTGCCAGCAGCCCCCTGAGAGCGGGGAGGGGGGCAACTAATGAAAAACTGTTTTTT

clone size: many
D gene: TRBD2
V gene: TRBV11-2
J gene: TRBJ2-1
CDR3 protein: CASTYGTSGSNEQFF
CDR3 DNA: TGTGCCAGCACCTACGGGACTAGCGGGAGTAATGAGCAGTTCTTC

clone size: many
D gene: TRBD2
V gene: TRBV20-1
J gene: TRBJ2-3
CDR3 protein: CSARDRLAGNTQYF
CDR3 DNA: TGCAGTGCTAGAGATCGTCTAGCGGGGAATACGCAGTATTTT

clone size: -
D gene: -
V gene: TRBV30
J gene: TRBJ1-2
CDR3 protein: CAWSPTRTAGGYTF
CDR3 DNA: TGTGCCTGGAGTCCGACTCGGACAGCGGGTGGCTACACCTTC

clone size: few
D gene: -
V gene: TRBV11-3
J gene: TRBJ2-7
CDR3 protein: CARSPGFAGQTDEQYF
CDR3 DNA: TGTGCCAGAAGCCCTGGATTTGCGGGACAAACCGACGAGCAGTACTTC

clone size: many
D gene: -
V gene: TRBV6-1
J gene: TRBJ2-1
CDR3 protein: CASRKNPVGNEQFF
CDR3 DNA: TGTGCCAGCAGAAAGAATCCCGTTGGCAATGAGCAGTTCTTC